This T cell receptor (beta chain) is from a study of blood T cell repertoires in COVID-19. Study-level information: Collection of acute and convalescent COVID-19 samples took place in the United States, Italy and Spain.

The CDR3 totals 12 residues. Looked up from germline, CDR1 is MNHEY and CDR2 is SMNVEV (reference sequence). The J segment lost 2 bases and the V segment lost 10 bases, leaving 3 bases of the junction unmatched. The protocol was immunoSEQ multiplex PCR, while the TCRdb copy is restricted to in-frame clones and leaves out a portion. Of 250,000 to 350,000 clones listed, around 87% are singletons. Each participant's cohort was designated according to participant-reported clinical history. The specimen was PBMCs or T cells enriched from blood (not recorded which). The TCR originated in a young woman with acute COVID-19. This sequence joins TRBV27 and TRBJ2-5; 8 bases agree with TRBD2. The chain's CDR3 is CATRGGQETQYF. CDR3 nucleotide sequence: TGTGCCACCCGCGGGGGGCAAGAGACCCAGTACTTC.